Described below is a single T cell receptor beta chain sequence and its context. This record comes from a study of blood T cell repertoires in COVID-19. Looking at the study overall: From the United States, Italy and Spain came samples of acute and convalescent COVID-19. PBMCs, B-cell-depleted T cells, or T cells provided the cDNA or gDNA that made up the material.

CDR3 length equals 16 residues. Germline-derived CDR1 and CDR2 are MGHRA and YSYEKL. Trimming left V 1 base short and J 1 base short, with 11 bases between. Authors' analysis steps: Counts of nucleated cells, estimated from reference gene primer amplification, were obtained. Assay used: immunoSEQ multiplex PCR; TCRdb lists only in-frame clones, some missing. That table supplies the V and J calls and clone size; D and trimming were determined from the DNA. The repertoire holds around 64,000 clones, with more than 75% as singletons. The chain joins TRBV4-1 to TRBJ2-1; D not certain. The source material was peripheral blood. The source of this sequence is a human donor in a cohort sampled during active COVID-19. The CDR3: CASSQVDIMSYNEQFF. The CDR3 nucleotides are TGCGCCAGCAGCCAAGTTGACATAATGTCCTACAATGAGCAGTTCTTC.